What follows describes a single TCR beta chain. Its antigen remains unknown. The data derive from a study of cytomegalovirus exposure and HLA in healthy donors. Study background: In a later analysis, it was reported that the approximately 120 validation repertoires had been produced on the same platform as the roughly 650 repertoires belonging to the first cohort. General observations from the study: Most TCR sequences proved rare, with some public TCRs found in many donors. The study designated about 160 TCR beta chains cytomegalovirus-associated.

TCRdb keeps only in-frame clones here, not all; method: immunoSEQ multiplex PCR. This table holds about 74,000 clones, approximately 93% found once. Trimming pared 6 bases from V and 0 bases from J, leaving 16 bases between. The CDR3 is 16 amino acids. Looked up from germline, CDR1 is SGHVS and CDR2 is FQNEAQ. From the roughly 120-subject validation cohort, which was separate from the approximately 670-subject first cohort, the donors were drawn. The receptor was derived from a man aged 18 to 29 in good health and CMV-seropositive. Sequencing was carried out using PBMCs. V and J are TRBV7-8 and TRBJ2-3, with a tentative D call TRBD2 (6 bases). The CDR3 DNA follows: TGTGCCAGCAGGGGGGTAGCGGCGCCTAGCACAGATACGCAGTATTTT. It yields the protein CASRGVAAPSTDTQYF. The full variable domain, in which reference TRBV7-8 and TRBJ2-3 provide the parts outside the CDR3, is GAGVSQSPRYKVAKRGQDVALRCDPISGHVSLFWYQQALGQGPEFLTYFQNEAQLDKSGLPSDRFFAERPEGSVSTLKIQRTQQEDSAVYLCASRGVAAPSTDTQYFGPGTRLTVL.